The rows below give T cell receptor beta chains drawn from one sample of a study of long-term antiretroviral therapy in people with HIV. The method was immunoSEQ multiplex PCR; TCRdb's version includes in-frame clones alone and lacks a portion of them. The sample consists of over 25,000 clones, almost 85% of them appearing once. The specimen comprised unsorted PBMCs, sampled 1.1 years before starting antiretroviral therapy. These receptors all stem from a woman aged 25-40 years with HIV. Both conserved end residues are part of each CDR3. D genes are given only for firm matches. The listing skips clone size in some rows; elsewhere it reads once, few, many or a size class.

j_call v_call cdr3_length clone_size d_call cdr3_nt cdr3_aa
TRBJ1-2 TRBV5-6 16 - - TGTGCCAGCAGCTTGGTAGACGGCAGGGAAACCTATGGCTACACCTTC CASSLVDGRETYGYTF
TRBJ1-1 TRBV27 18 - - TGTGCCAGCATCTTTCAAATGACCCCGGGACAAAAGAACACTGAAGCTTTCTTT CASIFQMTPGQKNTEAFF
TRBJ2-3 TRBV18 14 - - TGTGCCAGCTCACGGACACAGAGCACAGATACGCAGTATTTT CASSRTQSTDTQYF
TRBJ1-1 TRBV10-3 14 - - TGTGCCATCAGTGAGTCCACAGGCCACACTGAAGCTTTCTTT CAISESTGHTEAFF
TRBJ1-6 TRBV9 13 - - TGTGCCAGCAGCGTGGGACAAACTTCACCCCTCCACTTT CASSVGQTSPLHF
TRBJ1-4 TRBV6-1 15 - - TGTGCCAGCAGTGAAAGGGATGCAACTAATGAAAAACTGTTTTTT CASSERDATNEKLFF
TRBJ2-4 TRBV5-1 17 once - TGCGCCAGCAGCTTCTCCCCGCGCGTCAACCCCAAAAACATTCAGTACTTC CASSFSPRVNPKNIQYF
TRBJ2-2 TRBV12-5 17 - - TGTGCTAGTGGTTTGGTACCCGTCCTGGAGAACACCGGGGAGCTGTTTTTT CASGLVPVLENTGELFF
TRBJ1-1 TRBV28 13 - - TGTGCCAGCCCGCCGGGGCTGAACACTGAAGCTTTCTTT CASPPGLNTEAFF
TRBJ2-1 TRBV20-1 11 - - TGCAGTGCTAGAATCGCTGGGGAGCAGTTCTTC CSARIAGEQFF
TRBJ1-5 TRBV18 13 - - TGTGCCAGCTCAACGGGGGAAAACCAGCCCCAGCATTTT CASSTGENQPQHF
TRBJ2-7 TRBV6-1 15 - - TGTGCCAGCAGTGACCTTTCTGGGAGTCTCTACGAGCAGTACTTC CASSDLSGSLYEQYF
TRBJ1-6 TRBV27 17 - TRBD1 TGTGCCAGCAGTTCGCGCGGGGGACAGGGACAGAGATCACCCCTCCACTTT CASSSRGGQGQRSPLHF
TRBJ1-1 TRBV5-1 13 - - TGCGCCAGCAGCTGGGCAGCGAACACTGAAGCTTTCTTT CASSWAANTEAFF
TRBJ1-4 TRBV18 15 - - TGTGCCAGCTCTCAGGGTTTCGGGTTTGGTGAAAAACTGTTTTTT CASSQGFGFGEKLFF